The present TCR beta chain was sequenced within a study of cytomegalovirus exposure and HLA in healthy donors. Whole-study findings and limits: Per published reports, the classifier diagnosed cytomegalovirus status with high specificity and sensitivity. A later analysis showed that HLA-associated TCR beta chains had undergone more clonal expansion than equally common others.

With 60 Vbeta and 13 Jbeta primers, the PCR was carried out. Here immunoSEQ multiplex PCR was the method, and the copy in TCRdb shows in-frame clones only, minus some. The sample lists around 94,000 clones; approximately 77% were seen once. Note on this clone: The target antigen is unknown. This same CDR3 is encoded by further DNA sequences in the sample.

The CDR3 consists of 12 residues. V was cut by 6 bases and J by 1 base, with 9 bases left in between. Germline loops: CDR1 SQVTM, CDR2 ANQGSEA. V usage is TRBV29-1 and J usage is TRBJ1-1; possible D gene TRBD1, 6 bases. The TCR sequence derives from a woman aged 40 to 50 in good health and CMV-seronegative. Source material: PBMCs. The CDR3 spells CSVLQGNTEAFF. CDR3 sequence (DNA): TGCAGCGTGCTACAGGGGAACACTGAAGCTTTCTTT.